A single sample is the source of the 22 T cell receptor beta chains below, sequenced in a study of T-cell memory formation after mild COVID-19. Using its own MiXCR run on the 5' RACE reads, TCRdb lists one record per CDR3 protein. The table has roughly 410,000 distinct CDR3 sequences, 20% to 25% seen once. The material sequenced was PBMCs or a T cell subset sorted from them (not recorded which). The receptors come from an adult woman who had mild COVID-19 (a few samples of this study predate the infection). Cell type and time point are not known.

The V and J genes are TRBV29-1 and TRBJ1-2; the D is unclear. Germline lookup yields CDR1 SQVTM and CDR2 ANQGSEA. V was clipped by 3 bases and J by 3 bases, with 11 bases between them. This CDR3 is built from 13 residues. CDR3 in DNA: TGCAGCGTTGAGGGCCCCGAGGACTATGGCTACACCTTC. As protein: CSVEGPEDYGYTF.

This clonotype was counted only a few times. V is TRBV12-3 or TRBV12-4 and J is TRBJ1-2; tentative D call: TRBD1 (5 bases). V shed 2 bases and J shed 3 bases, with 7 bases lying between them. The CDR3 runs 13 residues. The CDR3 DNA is TGTGCCAGCAGTTTAAGGACATACTATGGCTACACCTTC. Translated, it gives CASSLRTYYGYTF.

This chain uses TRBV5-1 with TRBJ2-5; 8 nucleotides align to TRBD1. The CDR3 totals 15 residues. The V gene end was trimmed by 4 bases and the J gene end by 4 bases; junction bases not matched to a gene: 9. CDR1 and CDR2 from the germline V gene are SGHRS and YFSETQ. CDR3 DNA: TGCGCCAGCAGCCTTGGGACAGGTCCTCCAGAGACCCAGTACTTC. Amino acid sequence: CASSLGTGPPETQYF. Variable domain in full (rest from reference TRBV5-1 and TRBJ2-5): KAGVTQTPRYLIKTRGQQVTLSCSPISGHRSVSWYQQTPGQGLQFLFEYFSETQRNKGNFPGRFSGRQFSNSRSEMNVSTLELGDSALYLCASSLGTGPPETQYFGPGTRLLVL.

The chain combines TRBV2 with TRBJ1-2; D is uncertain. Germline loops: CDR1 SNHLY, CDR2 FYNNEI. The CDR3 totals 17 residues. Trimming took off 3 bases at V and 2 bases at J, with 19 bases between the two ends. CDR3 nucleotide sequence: TGTGCCAGCAGTGACCCGTACGCCGGGCCCAGAAACTATGGCTACACCTTC. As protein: CASSDPYAGPRNYGYTF.

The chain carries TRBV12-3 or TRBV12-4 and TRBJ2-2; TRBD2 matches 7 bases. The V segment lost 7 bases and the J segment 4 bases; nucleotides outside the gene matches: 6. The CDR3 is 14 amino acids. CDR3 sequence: CASTLGGATGELFF. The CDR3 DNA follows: TGTGCCAGCACCCTGGGAGGGGCCACCGGGGAGCTGTTTTTT.

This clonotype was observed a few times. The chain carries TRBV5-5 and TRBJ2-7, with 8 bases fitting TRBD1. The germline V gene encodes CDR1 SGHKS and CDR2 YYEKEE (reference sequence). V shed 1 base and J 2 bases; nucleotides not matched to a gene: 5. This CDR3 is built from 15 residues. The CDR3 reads CASSLRQGYAYEQYF. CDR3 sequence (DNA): TGTGCCAGCAGCTTGAGACAGGGGTATGCCTACGAGCAGTACTTC.

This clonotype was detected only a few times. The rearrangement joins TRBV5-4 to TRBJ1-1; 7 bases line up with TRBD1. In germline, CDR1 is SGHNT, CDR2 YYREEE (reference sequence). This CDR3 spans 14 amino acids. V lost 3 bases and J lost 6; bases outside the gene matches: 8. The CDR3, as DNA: TGTGCCAGCAGCTCTATCACAGGGGAGTCTGAAGCTTTCTTT. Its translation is CASSSITGESEAFF.

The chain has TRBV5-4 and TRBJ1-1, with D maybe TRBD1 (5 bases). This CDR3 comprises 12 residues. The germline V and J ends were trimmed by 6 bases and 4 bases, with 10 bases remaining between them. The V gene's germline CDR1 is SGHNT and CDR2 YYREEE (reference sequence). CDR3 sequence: CASTAGGTEAFF. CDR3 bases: TGTGCCAGCACCGCTGGGGGCACTGAAGCTTTCTTT. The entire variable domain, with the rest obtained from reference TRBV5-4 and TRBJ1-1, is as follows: ETGVTQSPTHLIKTRGQQVTLRCSSQSGHNTVSWYQQALGQGPQFIFQYYREEENGRGNFPPRFSGLQFPNYSSELNVNALELDDSALYLCASTAGGTEAFFGQGTRLTVV.

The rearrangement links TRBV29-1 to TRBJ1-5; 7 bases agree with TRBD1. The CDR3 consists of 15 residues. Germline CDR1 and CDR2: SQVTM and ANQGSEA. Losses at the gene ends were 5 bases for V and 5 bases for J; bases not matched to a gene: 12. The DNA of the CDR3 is TGCAGCGTTCGGGACAGTCTTTACCCTGATCAGCCCCAGCATTTT. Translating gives CSVRDSLYPDQPQHF.

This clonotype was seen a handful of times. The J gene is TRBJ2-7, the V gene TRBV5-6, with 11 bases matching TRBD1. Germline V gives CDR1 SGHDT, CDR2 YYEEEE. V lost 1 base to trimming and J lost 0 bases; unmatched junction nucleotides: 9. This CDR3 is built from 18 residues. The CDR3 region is CASSLWGQGVPSSYEQYF. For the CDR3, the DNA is TGTGCCAGCAGCTTGTGGGGACAGGGGGTCCCAAGCTCCTACGAGCAGTACTTC.

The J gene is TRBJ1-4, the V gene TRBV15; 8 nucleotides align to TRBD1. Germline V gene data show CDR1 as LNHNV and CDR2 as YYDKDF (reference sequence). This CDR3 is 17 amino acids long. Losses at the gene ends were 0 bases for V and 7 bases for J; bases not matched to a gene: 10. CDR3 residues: CATSRDGYGQGSEKLFF. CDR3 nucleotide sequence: TGTGCCACCAGCAGAGATGGGTACGGACAGGGAAGTGAAAAACTGTTTTTT.

CDR3 sequence reads: CASSFGLAGGMTYNEQFF. CDR3 DNA: TGTGCCAGCAGCTTCGGACTAGCGGGAGGGATGACCTACAATGAGCAGTTCTTC. The V call is TRBV13, the J call TRBJ2-1, with 15 nucleotides matching TRBD2. The germline V gene has CDR1 PRHDT and CDR2 FYEKMQ (reference sequence). The V segment lost 3 bases and the J segment 2 bases; nucleotides outside the gene matches: 5. The CDR3 totals 18 residues.

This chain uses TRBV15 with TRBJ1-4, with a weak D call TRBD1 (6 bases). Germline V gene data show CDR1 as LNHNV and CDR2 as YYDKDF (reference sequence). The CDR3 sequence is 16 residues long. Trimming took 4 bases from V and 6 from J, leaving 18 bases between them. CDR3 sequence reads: CATSKYRTAPHEKLFF. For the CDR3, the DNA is TGTGCCACCAGCAAGTACCGGACAGCGCCCCATGAAAAACTGTTTTTT.

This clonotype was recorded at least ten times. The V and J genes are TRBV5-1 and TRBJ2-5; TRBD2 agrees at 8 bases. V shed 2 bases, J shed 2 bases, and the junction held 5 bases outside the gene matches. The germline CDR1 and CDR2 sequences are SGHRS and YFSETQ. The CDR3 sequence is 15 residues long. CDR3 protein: CASSFSTSGQETQYF. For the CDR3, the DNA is TGCGCCAGCAGCTTCTCTACTAGCGGACAAGAGACCCAGTACTTC.

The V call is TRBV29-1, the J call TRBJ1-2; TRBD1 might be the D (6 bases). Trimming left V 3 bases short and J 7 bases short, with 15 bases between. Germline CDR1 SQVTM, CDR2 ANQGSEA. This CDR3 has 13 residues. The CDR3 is CSVDEQGWSGYTF. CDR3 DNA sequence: TGCAGCGTTGATGAACAGGGTTGGAGTGGCTACACCTTC.

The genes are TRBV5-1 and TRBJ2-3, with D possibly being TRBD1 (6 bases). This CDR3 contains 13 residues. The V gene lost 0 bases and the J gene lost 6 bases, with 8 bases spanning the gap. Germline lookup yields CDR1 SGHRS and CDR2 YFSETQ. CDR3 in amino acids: CASSLEQGDTQYF. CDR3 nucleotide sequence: TGCGCCAGCAGCTTGGAGCAGGGGGATACGCAGTATTTT.

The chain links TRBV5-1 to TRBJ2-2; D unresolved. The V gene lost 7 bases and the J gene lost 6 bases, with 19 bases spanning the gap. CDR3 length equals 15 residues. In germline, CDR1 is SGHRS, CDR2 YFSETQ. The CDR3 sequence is CASAPLGKRSGELFF. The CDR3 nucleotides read TGCGCCAGCGCCCCGCTGGGGAAGAGGTCCGGGGAGCTGTTTTTT.

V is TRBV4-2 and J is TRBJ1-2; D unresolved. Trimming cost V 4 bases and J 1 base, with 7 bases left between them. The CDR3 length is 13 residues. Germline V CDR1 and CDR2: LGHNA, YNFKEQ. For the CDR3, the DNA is TGTGCCAGCAGCCCCACCAGTAACTATGGCTACACCTTC. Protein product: CASSPTSNYGYTF.

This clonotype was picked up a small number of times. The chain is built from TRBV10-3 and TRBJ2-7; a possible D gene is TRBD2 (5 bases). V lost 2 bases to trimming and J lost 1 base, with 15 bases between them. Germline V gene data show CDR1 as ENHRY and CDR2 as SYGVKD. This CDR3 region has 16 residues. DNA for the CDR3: TGTGCCATCAGTGAGGACGCGGGTGGTCGTTCCTACGAGCAGTACTTC. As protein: CAISEDAGGRSYEQYF.

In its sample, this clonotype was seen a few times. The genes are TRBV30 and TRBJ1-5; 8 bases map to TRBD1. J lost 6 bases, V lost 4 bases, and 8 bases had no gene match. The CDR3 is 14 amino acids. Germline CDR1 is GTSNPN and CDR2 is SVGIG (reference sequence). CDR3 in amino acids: CAWTRYRGSQPQHF. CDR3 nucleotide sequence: TGTGCCTGGACTCGTTACAGGGGGAGTCAGCCCCAGCATTTT.

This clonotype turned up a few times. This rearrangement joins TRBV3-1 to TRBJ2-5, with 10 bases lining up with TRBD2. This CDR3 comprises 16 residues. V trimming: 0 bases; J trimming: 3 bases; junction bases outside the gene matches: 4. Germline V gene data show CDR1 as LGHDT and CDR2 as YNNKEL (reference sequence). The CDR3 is CASSQDHTSGEETQYF. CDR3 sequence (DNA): TGTGCCAGCAGCCAAGATCATACTAGCGGGGAAGAGACCCAGTACTTC.

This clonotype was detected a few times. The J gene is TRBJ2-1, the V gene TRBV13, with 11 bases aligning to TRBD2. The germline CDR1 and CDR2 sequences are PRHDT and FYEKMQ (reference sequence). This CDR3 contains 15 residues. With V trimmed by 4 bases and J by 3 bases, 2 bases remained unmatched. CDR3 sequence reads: CASSYTSGSYNEQFF. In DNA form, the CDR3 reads TGTGCCAGCAGCTACACTAGCGGGAGCTACAATGAGCAGTTCTTC.